This T cell receptor (beta chain) is drawn from a study of chemoradiotherapy in HPV16-positive cancers. Points from the study as a whole: Candidate HPV-specific clones and E7-related TCR motifs grew in tumor during treatment. HPV-responsive T-cell expansion during chemoradiotherapy was linked to improved recurrence-free survival in HPV16-positive patients. HPV-specific T cells were functionally defined from only two HPV16-positive patients.

The assay was immunoSEQ multiplex PCR, and TCRdb's table has in-frame clones only and misses some. The profile covers about 6,600 clones, with over 75% appearing a single time and about 7.6% taken by the ten largest. This clone occurred a few times. No antigen is known for it. The V segment lost 5 bases and the J segment 0 bases; nucleotides outside the gene matches: 5. There are 15 residues in the CDR3. Germline CDR1 is LNHDA and CDR2 is SQIVND (reference sequence). This clonotype was sampled from a human donor with HPV-associated anogenital cancer. The specimen comprised tumor tissue, sampled from a patient who underwent chemoradiotherapy. The J gene is TRBJ1-1, the V gene TRBV19; 8 bases map to TRBD1. The CDR3 DNA reads TGTGCCAGTAGTCCACGGACAGGGCTGAACACTGAAGCTTTCTTT. It yields the protein CASSPRTGLNTEAFF. Variable domain in full (rest from reference TRBV19 and TRBJ1-1): DGGITQSPKYLFRKEGQNVTLSCEQNLNHDAMYWYRQDPGQGLRLIYYSQIVNDFQKGDIAEGYSVSREKKESFPLTVTSAQKNPTAFYLCASSPRTGLNTEAFFGQGTRLTVV.